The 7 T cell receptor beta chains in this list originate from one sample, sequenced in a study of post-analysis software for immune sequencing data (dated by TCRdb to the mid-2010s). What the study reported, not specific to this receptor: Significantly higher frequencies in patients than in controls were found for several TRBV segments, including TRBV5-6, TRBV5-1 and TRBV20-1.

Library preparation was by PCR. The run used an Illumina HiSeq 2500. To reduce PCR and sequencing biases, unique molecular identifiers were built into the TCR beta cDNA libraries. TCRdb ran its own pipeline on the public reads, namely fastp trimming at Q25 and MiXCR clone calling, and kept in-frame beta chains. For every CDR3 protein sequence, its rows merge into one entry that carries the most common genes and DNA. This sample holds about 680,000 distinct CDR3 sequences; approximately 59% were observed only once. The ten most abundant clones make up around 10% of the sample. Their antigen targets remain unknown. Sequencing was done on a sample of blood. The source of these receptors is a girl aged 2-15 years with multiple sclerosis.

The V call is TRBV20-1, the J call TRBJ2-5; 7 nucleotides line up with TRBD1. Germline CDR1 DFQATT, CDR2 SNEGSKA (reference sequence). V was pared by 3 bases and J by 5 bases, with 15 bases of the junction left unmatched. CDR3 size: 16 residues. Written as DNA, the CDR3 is TGCAGTGCTAGGAGTCTCCTGACAGGGTCGGGGGAGACCCAGTACTTC. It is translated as CSARSLLTGSGETQYF.

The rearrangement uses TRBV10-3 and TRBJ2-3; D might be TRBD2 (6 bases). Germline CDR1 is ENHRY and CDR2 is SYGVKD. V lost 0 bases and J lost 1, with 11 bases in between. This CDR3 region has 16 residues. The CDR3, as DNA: TGTGCCATCAGTGAGTCGGGGGGAAGCGGCACAGATACGCAGTATTTT. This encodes CAISESGGSGTDTQYF.

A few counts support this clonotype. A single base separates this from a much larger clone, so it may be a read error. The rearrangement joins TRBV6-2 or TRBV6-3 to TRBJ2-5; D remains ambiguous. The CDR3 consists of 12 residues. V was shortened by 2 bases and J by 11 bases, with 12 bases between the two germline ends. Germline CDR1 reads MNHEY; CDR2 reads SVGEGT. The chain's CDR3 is CASSYRLLEQYF. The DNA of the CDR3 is TGTGCCAGCAGTTACCGCCTTCTTGAGCAGTACTTC.

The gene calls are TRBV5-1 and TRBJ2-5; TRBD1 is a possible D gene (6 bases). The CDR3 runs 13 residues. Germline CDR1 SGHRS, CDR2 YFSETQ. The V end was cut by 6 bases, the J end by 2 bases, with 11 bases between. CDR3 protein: CASTETGQETQYF. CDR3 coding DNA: TGCGCCAGCACCGAGACAGGACAAGAGACCCAGTACTTC.

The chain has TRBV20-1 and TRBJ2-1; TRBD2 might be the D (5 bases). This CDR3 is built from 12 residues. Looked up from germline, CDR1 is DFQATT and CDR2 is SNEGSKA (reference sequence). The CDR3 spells CSTARTYNEQFF. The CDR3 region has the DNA TGCAGCACCGCCAGGACTTACAATGAGCAGTTCTTC.

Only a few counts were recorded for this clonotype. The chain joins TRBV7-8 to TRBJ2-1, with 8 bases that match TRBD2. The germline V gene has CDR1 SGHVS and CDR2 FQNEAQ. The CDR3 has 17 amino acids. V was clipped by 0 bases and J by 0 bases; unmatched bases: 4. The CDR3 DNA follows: TGTGCCAGCAGCTTAGCCCTTAGCGGGGCCTCCTACAATGAGCAGTTCTTC. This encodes CASSLALSGASYNEQFF.

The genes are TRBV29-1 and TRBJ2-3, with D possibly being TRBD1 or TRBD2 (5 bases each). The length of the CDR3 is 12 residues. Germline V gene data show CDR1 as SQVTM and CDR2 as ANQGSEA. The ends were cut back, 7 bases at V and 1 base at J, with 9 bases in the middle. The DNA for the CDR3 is TGCAGCGCCGGGGACGGCACAGATACGCAGTATTTT. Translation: CSAGDGTDTQYF.